The 18 T cell receptor beta chains below all came from one sample that was sequenced in a study of cytomegalovirus exposure and HLA in healthy donors (dated by TCRdb to about 2017). Libraries were made using the immunoSEQ multiplex PCR assay. For the multiplex PCR, a mixture combining 60 forward primers for TCR Vbeta segments and 13 reverse primers for TCR Jbeta segments was used. The table comes from immuneACCESS by way of TCRdb, which keeps in-frame sequences with V and J called. Part of the clones is missing from these tables; in studies checked, under half for an unresolved V gene and the rest for unknown reasons. The table for this sample lists some 170,000 clones; about 75% of them were counted only once. The ten biggest clones cover 5% to 8% of the sample. Sample: PBMCs. Receptors originate from a man aged 35-49 years in good health and CMV-seropositive.

The gene calls are TRBV29-1 and TRBJ2-7; 11 bases fit TRBD2. The CDR3 extends over 14 amino acids. Germline trimming cut 6 bases from V and 2 bases from J; bases unmatched to any gene: 6. Looked up from germline, CDR1 is SQVTM and CDR2 is ANQGSEA. The CDR3, as DNA: TGCAGCGTGGACGGGACTAGCGGCCCCTACGAGCAGTACTTC. Its translation: CSVDGTSGPYEQYF.

The rearrangement uses TRBV7-7 and TRBJ2-3; D ambiguous. The V end was cut by 5 bases, the J end by 0 bases, with 9 bases between. Per the germline V gene, CDR1 is SSHAT and CDR2 is FNYEAQ (reference sequence). This CDR3 has 14 residues. CDR3 sequence: CASSPLQSTDTQYF. The CDR3 DNA sequence: TGTGCCAGCAGCCCCCTTCAGAGCACAGATACGCAGTATTTT.

The chain employs TRBV11-2 and TRBJ2-3, with 9 positions matching TRBD1. The ends lost 5 bases at V and 4 bases at J; junction bases unmatched: 10. The CDR3 totals 16 residues. Germline CDR1 SGHAT, CDR2 FQNNGV. The CDR3 protein is CASSARDRVRSDTQYF. CDR3 DNA sequence: TGTGCCAGCAGCGCCCGGGACAGGGTGCGGTCAGATACGCAGTATTTT. The full variable domain, rest sourced from reference TRBV11-2 and TRBJ2-3, is EAGVAQSPRYKIIEKRQSVAFWCNPISGHATLYWYQQILGQGPKLLIQFQNNGVVDDSQLPKDRFSAERLKGVDSTLKIQPAKLEDSAVYLCASSARDRVRSDTQYFGPGTRLTVL.

This clone was observed a few times. The V gene is TRBV11-2, the J gene TRBJ2-4, with 7 bases matching TRBD1. Trimming took 5 bases from V and 1 from J; bases not matched to a gene: 11. The CDR3 length is 17 residues. Germline V gives CDR1 SGHAT, CDR2 FQNNGV. This CDR3 reads CASSNGPGGTAKNIQYF. CDR3 in DNA: TGTGCCAGCAGCAATGGACCAGGGGGTACGGCCAAAAACATTCAGTACTTC.

The chain combines TRBV27 with TRBJ2-7; TRBD1 aligns across 9 bases. The CDR3 has 15 residues. CDR1 and CDR2 from the germline V gene are MNHEY and SMNVEV (reference sequence). Trimming took 6 bases from V and 7 from J; bases not matched to a gene: 13. The CDR3 protein is CASSPTGTGTREQYF. As DNA, the CDR3 is TGTGCCAGCAGCCCTACCGGGACAGGGACGCGGGAGCAGTACTTC.

The chain recombines TRBV18 with TRBJ2-5; D may be TRBD2 (6 bases). Trimming took 3 bases from V and 0 from J, leaving 8 bases between them. Germline CDR1 reads KGHSH; CDR2 reads LQKENI. There are 14 residues in the CDR3. The CDR3 DNA is TGTGCCAGCTCACCCACTAGCAACCAAGAGACCCAGTACTTC. Its translation: CASSPTSNQETQYF.

The rearrangement uses TRBV11-3 and TRBJ1-4; D possibly corresponds to TRBD1 (6 bases). CDR1 SGHNT and CDR2 YENEEA come from the germline V gene. V lost 5 bases and J 2 bases, leaving 9 bases between the germline ends. CDR3 size: 14 residues. CDR3 DNA: TGTGCCAGCAGCGATGGACAGACTAATGAAAAACTGTTTTTT. Translated, it gives CASSDGQTNEKLFF.

This chain joins TRBV19 and TRBJ1-5; 9 nucleotides align to TRBD1. The CDR3 has 15 residues. V shed 6 bases, J shed 5 bases, and the junction held 8 bases outside the gene matches. Germline V gene data show CDR1 as LNHDA and CDR2 as SQIVND (reference sequence). In DNA form, the CDR3 reads TGTGCCAGTAGCCTCCTAACAGGGGGCTATCAGCCCCAGCATTTT. It specifies CASSLLTGGYQPQHF.

This clone has just one count. The chain carries TRBV6-1 and TRBJ2-1; D is possibly TRBD2 (5 bases). Trimming took 2 bases from V and 5 from J, leaving 10 bases between them. CDR3 length: 14 amino acids. In germline, CDR1 is MNHNS, CDR2 SASEGT. This CDR3 is CASSEWRGHNEQFF. The CDR3 DNA sequence: TGTGCCAGCAGTGAATGGCGAGGGCACAATGAGCAGTTCTTC.

J is TRBJ2-2 and V is TRBV4-1; the D gene is possibly TRBD1 (5 bases). The CDR3 totals 13 residues. Germline V CDR1 and CDR2: MGHRA, YSYEKL. V lost 5 bases and J lost 3, with 7 bases in between. Here the CDR3 reads CASSSRDTGELFF. CDR3 DNA sequence: TGCGCCAGCAGCTCCAGGGACACCGGGGAGCTGTTTTTT.

The sample holds one count of this clone. V and J are TRBV5-1 and TRBJ2-5, with 9 bases identical to TRBD1. The J call may be mistaken, given a closer DNA end match to TRBJ2-7. This CDR3 contains 15 residues. Germline assignment: CDR1 SGHRS and CDR2 YFSETQ. The DNA of the CDR3 is TGCGCCAGCAGCTTGGGTGGGACAGGGATCGGCGAGCAGTACTTC. Translated: CASSLGGTGIGEQYF.

The gene calls are TRBV19 and TRBJ2-2; 11 nucleotides agree with TRBD2. V shed 5 bases and J 6 bases; nucleotides not matched to a gene: 8. The CDR3 runs 16 residues. From germline, CDR1 is LNHDA and CDR2 SQIVND (reference sequence). As DNA, the CDR3 is TGTGCCAGTAGTTTCCTTAGCGGGAGGGCCGCCGGGGAGCTGTTTTTT. This translates into CASSFLSGRAAGELFF.

The CDR3 loop is CASSQGLGSYNEQFF. In DNA, the CDR3 is TGTGCCAGCAGCCAAGGGCTCGGGTCCTACAATGAGCAGTTCTTC. The rearrangement uses TRBV14 and TRBJ2-1, with D uncertain. Germline loops: CDR1 SGHDN, CDR2 FVKESK. The CDR3 runs to 15 residues. Trimming removed 1 base at V and 1 base at J, with 8 bases between.

The J gene is TRBJ1-2, the V gene TRBV27, with D possibly being TRBD1 (5 bases). Germline lookup yields CDR1 MNHEY and CDR2 SMNVEV (reference sequence). V was pared by 3 bases and J by 4 bases, with 15 bases between. The CDR3 contains 15 residues. The CDR3 here is CASSFDSLSLYGYTF. CDR3 coding DNA: TGTGCCAGCAGTTTCGACAGCCTGAGCCTCTATGGCTACACCTTC.

The chain carries TRBV28 and TRBJ2-7; 9 bases fit TRBD1. CDR1 is MDHEN, CDR2 SYDVKM, per germline. The CDR3 spans 16 residues. Trimming took 2 bases from V and 3 from J; bases not matched to a gene: 8. The CDR3 DNA reads TGTGCCAGCAGTTTAGGGGCAAACAGGGGGCTCTACGAGCAGTACTTC. It is translated as CASSLGANRGLYEQYF.

CDR3 sequence reads: CASSGTSGSYNEQFF. CDR3 nucleotide sequence: TGTGCCAGCAGCGGGACTAGCGGGAGCTACAATGAGCAGTTCTTC. The rearrangement uses TRBV9 and TRBJ2-1; 13 bases map to TRBD2. Unmatched junction bases numbered 0, after V lost 3 bases and J lost 3 bases. Per germline, CDR1 SGDLS and CDR2 YYNGEE. The length of the CDR3 is 15 residues.

V gene TRBV28 combines with J gene TRBJ2-3; 12 bases match TRBD2. The V gene's germline CDR1 is MDHEN and CDR2 SYDVKM. The trim removed 0 bases at V and 3 bases at J, leaving 10 bases unmatched. The CDR3 has 19 residues. Written as DNA, the CDR3 is TGTGCCAGCAGTTTATGGACAGAGACTAGCGGGAGACGAACAGATACGCAGTATTTT. Encoded protein: CASSLWTETSGRRTDTQYF. The variable domain in full, completed from reference TRBV28 and TRBJ2-3, reads DVKVTQSSRYLVKRTGEKVFLECVQDMDHENMFWYRQDPGLGLRLIYFSYDVKMKEKGDIPEGYSVSREKKERFSLILESASTNQTSMYLCASSLWTETSGRRTDTQYFGPGTRLTVL.

This clone was found a few times. A read error may produce the germline difference seen at one junction end. The chain is built from TRBV7-3 and TRBJ2-2; 13 positions agree with TRBD2. This CDR3 has 21 amino acids. CDR1 is SGHTA and CDR2 is FQGTGA in the germline V gene. The CDR3 protein is CASSSKASPTSGRMIYRGAVF. The CDR3 nucleotides are TGTGCCAGCAGCTCTAAAGCGTCCCCGACTAGCGGGAGGATGATATACCGGGGAGCTGTTTTT.